This TCR beta chain was sequenced for a study of cytomegalovirus exposure and HLA in healthy donors. Notes on the study in general: Researchers catalogued about 150 TCR beta chains as cytomegalovirus-associated. A later analysis found first-cohort TCR clusters tended to co-occur in the 90 to 150 validation repertoires.

Profiled with immunoSEQ multiplex PCR; TCRdb holds only in-frame clones, not every one. There are around 300,000 clones in the sample; 87% occur only once, and approximately 1.1% lies in the top ten. A remark on this clone: As yet, its antigen is unknown.

Germline CDR1 is MNHEY and CDR2 is SVGAGI. The ends were cut back, 6 bases at V and 4 bases at J, with 9 bases in the middle. This CDR3 comprises 12 residues. V and J are TRBV6-5 and TRBJ1-2; a possible D gene is TRBD1 (5 bases). This TCR derives from a woman under 40 in good health and CMV-seropositive. The sample comprised PBMCs. CDR3 coding DNA: TGTGCCAGCAGCGGGGCCCGCTATGGCTACACCTTC. It yields the protein CASSGARYGYTF.